The following is a TCR beta chain sequence with its context. Its matching antigen is unknown. This sample stems from a study of siplizumab effects on memory and regulatory T cells. Whole-study findings and limits: Solely a minor proportion of alloreactive clones could be assigned to unstimulated subsets. Whether proliferating Tregs in siplizumab cultures suppress was not functionally confirmed. A major contribution to the alloresponse seemed to be made by naive T cells, which seemed more diverse than memory cells. Siplizumab led to significantly less abundant alloreactive sequences that could be traced back to unstimulated CD4+ memory cells.

Germline-derived CDR1 and CDR2 are SGHRS and YFSETQ. The trim removed 4 bases at V and 3 bases at J, leaving 4 bases unmatched. The CDR3 has 14 residues. The method was immunoSEQ multiplex PCR; TCRdb's version includes in-frame clones alone and lacks a portion of them. The sample lists fewer than 120,000 clones; over 85% were seen once. The sample comprised CD4+ T cells sorted from blood. The receptor comes from a human donor in good health. V gene TRBV5-1 combines with J gene TRBJ1-1; 9 nucleotides align to TRBD1. As DNA, the CDR3 is TGCGCCAGCAGCCGCCGGACAGGGGACACTGAAGCTTTCTTT. Encoded protein: CASSRRTGDTEAFF.